The 24 T cell receptor beta chains below come from one sample, sequenced in a study of metastatic and nonmetastatic thyroid tumors. All patients were untreated before thyroid surgery. Through MiXCR, TCRdb re-clonotyped the PCR reads. The sample carries over 15,000 clones, around 28% recorded once. Specimen: tumor tissue. Receptors originate from a female donor with papillary thyroid cancer or a benign thyroid nodule (not recorded which). Some clones in this sample may be carry-over from other donors' samples.

This clone showed up just a few times. V gene TRBV28 combines with J gene TRBJ1-3; D gene uncertain. The CDR3 sequence is 13 residues long. CDR1 MDHEN and CDR2 SYDVKM come from the germline V gene. Trimming stripped 1 base from V and 4 bases from J, with 5 bases between. In nucleotides, the CDR3 is TGTGCCAGCAGTTTATTCCCCGGAAACACCATATATTTT. This gives the protein CASSLFPGNTIYF.

The chain couples TRBV5-1 to TRBJ1-2; 7 nucleotides line up with TRBD1. Germline CDR1 and CDR2: SGHRS and YFSETQ. The CDR3 covers 15 residues. Germline trimming cut 3 bases from V and 5 bases from J; bases unmatched to any gene: 10. CDR3 nucleotides: TGCGCCAGCAGCTCCCAGGGTGACAGGGTTTATGGCTACACCTTC. It specifies CASSSQGDRVYGYTF.

The chain is built from TRBV27 and TRBJ1-5; a weak D match, TRBD1 (5 bases). This CDR3 has 13 residues. V lost 7 bases to trimming and J lost 6 bases, with 13 bases between them. The germline CDR1 and CDR2 sequences are MNHEY and SMNVEV (reference sequence). In DNA form, the CDR3 reads TGTGCCAGCATCCGGCAGGGAGGTCAGCCCCAGCATTTT. Its protein product is CASIRQGGQPQHF.

This clone was picked up many times. This chain uses TRBV7-9 with TRBJ2-3, with 9 nucleotides matching TRBD2. V lost 5 bases, J lost 6 bases, and 9 bases stayed unmatched. Looked up from germline, CDR1 is SEHNR and CDR2 is FQNEAQ (reference sequence). The CDR3 covers 15 residues. CDR3 amino acids: CASSLTSGTRDTQYF. DNA for the CDR3: TGTGCCAGCAGCCTGACTAGCGGAACCCGGGATACGCAGTATTTT.

This clone was recorded many times. The genes are TRBV6-6 and TRBJ2-4; D possibly corresponds to TRBD1 (7 bases). The CDR3 spans 11 residues. V dropped 2 bases and J dropped 12 bases, with 8 bases sitting between them. Germline V lookup: CDR1 MNHNY, CDR2 SVGAGI (reference sequence). The CDR3 loop is CASSYQGGQYF. The CDR3 DNA reads TGTGCCAGCAGTTACCAGGGGGGTCAGTACTTC.

This clone qualifies as large (0.1 to 1%). The chain is built from TRBV19 and TRBJ2-7, with D unclear. V lost 6 bases and J lost 2, with 17 bases in between. The CDR3 consists of 15 residues. Looked up from germline, CDR1 is LNHDA and CDR2 is SQIVND (reference sequence). The CDR3 loop is CASSLVGGGAYEQYF. CDR3 DNA sequence: TGTGCCAGTAGCCTCGTCGGTGGTGGGGCCTACGAGCAGTACTTC.

The V gene is TRBV5-1, the J gene TRBJ1-2; D gene ambiguous. The CDR3 is made up of 15 amino acids. CDR1 and CDR2 (germline): SGHRS, YFSETQ. V gave up 2 bases and J gave up 4 bases, with 15 bases separating them. The CDR3 nucleotides read TGCGCCAGCAGCTTACAAGTCGGCCAACCCTATGGCTACACCTTC. It is translated as CASSLQVGQPYGYTF. The full variable domain, rest sourced from reference TRBV5-1 and TRBJ1-2, is KAGVTQTPRYLIKTRGQQVTLSCSPISGHRSVSWYQQTPGQGLQFLFEYFSETQRNKGNFPGRFSGRQFSNSRSEMNVSTLELGDSALYLCASSLQVGQPYGYTFGSGTRLTVV.

Comments on this clone: One base away lies a much larger clone, so this may be a sequencing read error. The sample has other DNA sequences that encode this CDR3 too. The chain joins TRBV15 to TRBJ2-1; D may be TRBD1 (6 bases). CDR3 length equals 16 residues. The V end was cut by 1 base, the J end by 8 bases, with 18 bases between. Per germline, CDR1 LNHNV and CDR2 YYDKDF (reference sequence). For the CDR3, the DNA is TGTGCCACCAGCAGAGGGGGTGTCAGGGGAATGGATGAGCAGTTCTTC. It encodes CATSRGGVRGMDEQFF.

The chain recombines TRBV7-6 with TRBJ2-1; TRBD2 agrees at 7 bases. The CDR3 has 15 amino acids. Trimming took 4 bases from V and 4 from J; bases not matched to a gene: 7. Germline V gives CDR1 SGHVS, CDR2 FNYEAQ. CDR3 residues: CASSSLADPYNEQFF. DNA of the CDR3: TGTGCCAGCAGCTCCCTAGCGGATCCATACAATGAGCAGTTCTTC.

This clone occurred a few times. This chain links TRBV2 with TRBJ2-5; possibly TRBD1 for D (5 bases). Germline values: CDR1 SNHLY, CDR2 FYNNEI. The CDR3 contains 13 residues. Trimming removed 6 bases from V and 3 bases from J, with 11 bases in between. The CDR3 DNA follows: TGTGCCAGCAGGGAGACGGACAAAGAGACCCAGTACTTC. Its protein product is CASRETDKETQYF.

At least ten counts were recorded for this clone. The gene calls are TRBV7-9 and TRBJ2-3, with 13 nucleotides matching TRBD2. The V gene's germline CDR1 is SEHNR and CDR2 FQNEAQ (reference sequence). This CDR3 is 18 amino acids long. V trimming: 5 bases; J trimming: 5 bases; junction bases outside the gene matches: 13. CDR3 sequence reads: CASSRRVGLAGVIDTQYF. The CDR3 region has the DNA TGTGCCAGCAGCCGACGCGTCGGACTAGCGGGAGTGATAGATACGCAGTATTTT.

This clone was seen a few times. V is TRBV6-1 and J is TRBJ1-6; a possible D gene is TRBD1 (6 bases). The CDR3 totals 12 residues. CDR1 and CDR2 from the germline V gene are MNHNS and SASEGT. V shed 8 bases and J shed 7 bases, with 9 bases lying between them. The CDR3 is CASGQGNSPLHF. DNA for the CDR3: TGTGCCAGCGGGCAGGGGAATTCACCCCTCCACTTT.

The CDR3: CASSPGSTYEQYF. CDR3 nucleotide sequence: TGTGCCAGCAGTCCGGGTTCAACCTACGAGCAGTACTTC. The chain combines TRBV12-3 or TRBV12-4 with TRBJ2-7; D uncertain. The CDR3 has 13 amino acids. V was pared by 5 bases and J by 2 bases, with 10 bases between.

The rearrangement uses TRBV20-1 and TRBJ1-1; unclear D gene. The CDR3 has 10 amino acids. Germline CDR1 and CDR2: DFQATT and SNEGSKA (reference sequence). The ends were cut back, 7 bases at V and 1 base at J, with 4 bases in the middle. Written as DNA, the CDR3 is TGCAGTGTTGAGAACACTGAAGCTTTCTTT. Its translation is CSVENTEAFF.

This clone was detected only once. This rearrangement joins TRBV20-1 to TRBJ2-7; tentatively, D is TRBD1 (6 bases). Germline CDR1 reads DFQATT; CDR2 reads SNEGSKA (reference sequence). Trimming pared 3 bases from V and 0 bases from J, leaving 15 bases between. This CDR3 spans 15 amino acids. CDR3 nucleotide sequence: TGCAGTGCTAGGGGGCAGGGGTCAGGCTCCTACGAGCAGTACTTC. Translated: CSARGQGSGSYEQYF.

The table lists this clone with many counts. The chain employs TRBV11-1 and TRBJ2-5; D possibly corresponds to TRBD1 (7 bases). The CDR3 runs to 14 residues. V was trimmed by 1 base and J by 5 bases, leaving 11 bases between them. Per germline, CDR1 SGHAT and CDR2 FQDESV (reference sequence). The CDR3 nucleotides are TGTGCCAGCAGCTTAGAACAGGGGAGGGAGACCCAGTACTTC. Protein: CASSLEQGRETQYF.

Only a few counts were recorded for this clone. V is TRBV6-1 and J is TRBJ2-7; 9 bases are shared with TRBD1. Trimming cost V 5 bases and J 0 bases; bases outside gene matches: 5. CDR3 length: 15 amino acids. CDR1 MNHNS and CDR2 SASEGT come from the germline V gene. The CDR3 coding sequence is TGTGCCAGCAGTAGGGACAGGGAAATCTCCTACGAGCAGTACTTC. Translation gives CASSRDREISYEQYF.

This clone appeared a few times. The chain is built from TRBV25-1 and TRBJ2-7, with D maybe TRBD2 (7 bases). V gave up 9 bases and J gave up 5 bases, with 11 bases separating them. Germline values: CDR1 MGHDK, CDR2 SYGVNS. There are 11 residues in the CDR3. In DNA, the CDR3 is TGTGCCAGTGGGGGGGCAAACGAGCAGTACTTC. Translated: CASGGANEQYF.

There are a few counts of this clone. This chain connects TRBV28 to TRBJ1-6, with 7 bases fitting TRBD1. CDR3 length: 16 amino acids. In germline, CDR1 is MDHEN, CDR2 SYDVKM. Losses at the gene ends were 4 bases for V and 6 bases for J; bases not matched to a gene: 9. In DNA form, the CDR3 reads TGTGCCAGCAGTTCACGCCAGGGGGTGTTTAATTCACCCCTCCACTTT. Translation: CASSSRQGVFNSPLHF.

The chain recombines TRBV15 with TRBJ2-1; D might be TRBD2 (5 bases). This CDR3 is 15 amino acids long. The V gene's germline CDR1 is LNHNV and CDR2 YYDKDF (reference sequence). V lost 0 bases, J lost 0 bases, and 6 bases lay in between. CDR3 DNA sequence: TGTGCCACCAGCAGAGAGGGGAGCTCCTACAATGAGCAGTTCTTC. The encoded protein is CATSREGSSYNEQFF.

This clone was seen ten or more times. A much more abundant neighbour one base away suggests this may be a read error. The V and J genes are TRBV19 and TRBJ1-6; the D is unclear. From germline, CDR1 is LNHDA and CDR2 SQIVND (reference sequence). V shed 6 bases and J shed 5 bases, with 8 bases lying between them. This CDR3 comprises 13 residues. CDR3 DNA: TGTGCCAGTAGAGACGGGGATAATTCACCCCTCCACTTT. The encoded protein is CASRDGDNSPLHF.

This rearrangement joins TRBV30 to TRBJ2-2; D is uncertain. V dropped 2 bases and J dropped 2 bases, with 6 bases sitting between them. The CDR3 loop spans 13 amino acids. Germline CDR1 reads GTSNPN; CDR2 reads SVGIG (reference sequence). The CDR3 nucleotides read TGTGCCTGGAGTAGGGATAACACCGGGGAGCTGTTTTTT. This gives the protein CAWSRDNTGELFF.

J is TRBJ2-7 and V is TRBV6-2 or TRBV6-3, with D uncertain. Germline V gene sequence: CDR1 MNHEY, CDR2 SVGEGT. V shed 5 bases and J shed 0 bases, with 17 bases lying between them. The CDR3 extends over 16 amino acids. For the CDR3, the DNA is TGTGCCAGCAGTCCCCTGGACCCTGTTAGCTCCTACGAGCAGTACTTC. Amino acids: CASSPLDPVSSYEQYF.

V and J are TRBV11-2 and TRBJ2-7; 8 nucleotides align to TRBD1. Trimming at V came to 5 bases and at J to 5 bases, leaving 5 bases not matched to a gene. CDR1 is SGHAT, CDR2 FQNNGV, per germline. The CDR3 consists of 13 residues. This chain's CDR3 is CASSIDRGDEQYF. In DNA, the CDR3 is TGTGCCAGCAGCATTGACAGGGGAGACGAGCAGTACTTC.